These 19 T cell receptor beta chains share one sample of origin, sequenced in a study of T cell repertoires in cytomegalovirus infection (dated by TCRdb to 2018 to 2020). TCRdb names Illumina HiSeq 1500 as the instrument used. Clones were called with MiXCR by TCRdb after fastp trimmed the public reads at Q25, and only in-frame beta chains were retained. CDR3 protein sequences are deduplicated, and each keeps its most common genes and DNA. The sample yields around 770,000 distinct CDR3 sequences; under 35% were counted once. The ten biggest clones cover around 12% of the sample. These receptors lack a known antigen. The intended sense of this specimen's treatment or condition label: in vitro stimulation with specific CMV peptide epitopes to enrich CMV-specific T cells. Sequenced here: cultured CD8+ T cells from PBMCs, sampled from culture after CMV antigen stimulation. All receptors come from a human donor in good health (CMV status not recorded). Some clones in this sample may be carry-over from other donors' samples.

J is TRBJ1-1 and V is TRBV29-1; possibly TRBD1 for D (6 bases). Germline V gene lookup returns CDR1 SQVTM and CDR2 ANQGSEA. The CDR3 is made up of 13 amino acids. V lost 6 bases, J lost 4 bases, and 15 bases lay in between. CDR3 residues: CSVLQGVVTEAFF. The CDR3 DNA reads TGCAGCGTGTTACAGGGAGTAGTCACTGAAGCTTTCTTT.

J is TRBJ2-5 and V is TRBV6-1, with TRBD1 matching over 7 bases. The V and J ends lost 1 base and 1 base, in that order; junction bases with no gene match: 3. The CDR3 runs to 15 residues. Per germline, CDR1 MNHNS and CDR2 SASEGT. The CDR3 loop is CASSEGTGTQETQYF. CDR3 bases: TGTGCCAGCAGTGAAGGGACAGGCACCCAAGAGACCCAGTACTTC.

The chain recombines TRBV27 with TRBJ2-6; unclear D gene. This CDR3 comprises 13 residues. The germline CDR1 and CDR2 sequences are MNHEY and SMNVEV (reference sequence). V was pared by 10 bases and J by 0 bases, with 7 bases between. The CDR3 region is CATCPSGANVLTF. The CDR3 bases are TGTGCCACCTGCCCCTCTGGGGCCAACGTCCTGACTTTC.

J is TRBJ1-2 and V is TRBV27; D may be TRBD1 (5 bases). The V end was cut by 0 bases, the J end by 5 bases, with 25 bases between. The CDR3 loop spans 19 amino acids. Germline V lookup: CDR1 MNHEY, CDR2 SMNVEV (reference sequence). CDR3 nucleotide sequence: TGTGCCAGCAGTTTATCGCGGCCGGGACCGGAGGGTAACTGGTATGGCTACACCTTC. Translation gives CASSLSRPGPEGNWYGYTF.

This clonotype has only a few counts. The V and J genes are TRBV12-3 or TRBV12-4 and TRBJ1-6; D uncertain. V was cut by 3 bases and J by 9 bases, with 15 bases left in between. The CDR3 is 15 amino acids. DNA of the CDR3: TGTGCCAGCAGTTTCGGTCGGGGTGGAGTTTCACCCCTCCACTTT. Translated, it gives CASSFGRGGVSPLHF.

DNA of the CDR3: TGTGCCAGCAGACCAGGGATCACTGAAGCTTTCTTT. Translating gives CASRPGITEAFF. The chain combines TRBV6-1 with TRBJ1-1, with D tentatively TRBD1 (5 bases). V lost 6 bases, J lost 4 bases, and 9 bases lay in between. This CDR3 spans 12 amino acids. Looked up from germline, CDR1 is MNHNS and CDR2 is SASEGT.

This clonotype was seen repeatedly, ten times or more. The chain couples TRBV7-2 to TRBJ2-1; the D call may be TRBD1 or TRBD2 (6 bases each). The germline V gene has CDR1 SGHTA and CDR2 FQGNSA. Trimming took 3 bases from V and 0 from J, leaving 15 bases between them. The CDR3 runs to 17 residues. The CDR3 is CASSFKGGRSSYNEQFF. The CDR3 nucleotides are TGTGCCAGCAGCTTCAAGGGGGGACGAAGCTCCTACAATGAGCAGTTCTTC.

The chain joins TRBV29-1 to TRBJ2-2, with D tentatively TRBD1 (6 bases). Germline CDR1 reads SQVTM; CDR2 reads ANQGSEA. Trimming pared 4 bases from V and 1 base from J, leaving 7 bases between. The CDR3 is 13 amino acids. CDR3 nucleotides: TGCAGCGTTGTGGGACAGAACACCGGGGAGCTGTTTTTT. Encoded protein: CSVVGQNTGELFF.

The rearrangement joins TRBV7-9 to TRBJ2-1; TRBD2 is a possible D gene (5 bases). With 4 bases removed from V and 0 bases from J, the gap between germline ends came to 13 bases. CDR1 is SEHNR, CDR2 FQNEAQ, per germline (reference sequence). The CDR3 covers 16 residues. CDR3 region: CASSSQEGLSYNEQFF. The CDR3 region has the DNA TGTGCCAGCAGCTCCCAAGAGGGCCTCTCCTACAATGAGCAGTTCTTC.

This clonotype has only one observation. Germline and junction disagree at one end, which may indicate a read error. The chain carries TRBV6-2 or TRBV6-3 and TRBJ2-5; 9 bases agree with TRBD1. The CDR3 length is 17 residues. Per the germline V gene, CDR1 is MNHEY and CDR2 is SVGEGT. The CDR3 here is CASSYFGQGWEQETQYF. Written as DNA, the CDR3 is TGTGCTAGCAGTTACTTCGGACAGGGGTGGGAGCAAGAGACCCAGTACTTC.

CDR3 nucleotides: TGTGCCAGCAAACCTAGCGGGGGGGCGTACAATGAGCAGTTCTTC. Its translation is CASKPSGGAYNEQFF. The rearrangement joins TRBV6-5 to TRBJ2-1; TRBD2 matches at 12 bases. There are 15 residues in the CDR3. From germline, CDR1 is MNHEY and CDR2 SVGAGI. V shed 7 bases, J shed 4 bases, and the junction held 5 bases outside the gene matches.

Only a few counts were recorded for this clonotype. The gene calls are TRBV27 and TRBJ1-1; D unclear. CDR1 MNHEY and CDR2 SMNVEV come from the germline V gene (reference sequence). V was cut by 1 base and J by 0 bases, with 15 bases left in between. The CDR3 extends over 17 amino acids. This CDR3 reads CASSLFPASEVNTEAFF. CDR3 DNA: TGTGCCAGCAGTTTATTTCCCGCTTCGGAGGTGAACACTGAAGCTTTCTTT.

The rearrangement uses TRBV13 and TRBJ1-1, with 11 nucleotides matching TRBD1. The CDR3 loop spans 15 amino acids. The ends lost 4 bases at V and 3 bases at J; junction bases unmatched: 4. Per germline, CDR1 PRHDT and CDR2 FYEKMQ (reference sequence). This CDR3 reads CASSSRDRGDTEAFF. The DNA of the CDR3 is TGTGCCAGCAGCTCCCGGGACAGGGGGGACACTGAAGCTTTCTTT. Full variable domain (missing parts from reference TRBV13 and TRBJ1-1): AAGVIQSPRHLIKEKRETATLKCYPIPRHDTVYWYQQGPGQDPQFLISFYEKMQSDKGSIPDRFSAQQFSDYHSELNMSSLELGDSALYFCASSSRDRGDTEAFFGQGTRLTVV.

CDR3 amino acids: CASSLTLYNEQFF. For the CDR3, the DNA is TGTGCCAGCAGCCTCACTCTCTACAATGAGCAGTTCTTC. The rearrangement links TRBV11-1 to TRBJ2-1, with no clear D. From germline, CDR1 is SGHAT and CDR2 FQDESV (reference sequence). V was clipped by 5 bases and J by 3 bases, with 8 bases between them. This CDR3 region has 13 residues.

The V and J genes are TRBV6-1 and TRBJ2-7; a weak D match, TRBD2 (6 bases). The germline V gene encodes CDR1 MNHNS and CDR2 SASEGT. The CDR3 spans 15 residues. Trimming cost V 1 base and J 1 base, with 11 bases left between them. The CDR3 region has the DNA TGTGCCAGCAGTGAAGAAGGAGGGGATTCCTACGAGCAGTACGTC. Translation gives CASSEEGGDSYEQYV.

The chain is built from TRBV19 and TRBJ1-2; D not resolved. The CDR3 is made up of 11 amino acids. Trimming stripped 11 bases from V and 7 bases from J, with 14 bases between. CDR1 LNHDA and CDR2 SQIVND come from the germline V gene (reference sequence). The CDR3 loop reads CAVDVRGGYTF. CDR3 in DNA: TGTGCCGTGGACGTGCGTGGTGGCTACACCTTC. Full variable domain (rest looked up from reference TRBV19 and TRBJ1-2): DGGITQSPKYLFRKEGQNVTLSCEQNLNHDAMYWYRQDPGQGLRLIYYSQIVNDFQKGDIAEGYSVSREKKESFPLTVTSAQKNPTAFYLCAVDVRGGYTFGSGTRLTVV.

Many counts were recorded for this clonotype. The CDR3 coding sequence is TGTGCCAGCAGCTTAGTCCCCGCGAACACCGGGGAGCTGTTTTTT. It specifies CASSLVPANTGELFF. The chain uses TRBV7-8 and TRBJ2-2; no reliable D call. CDR3 size: 15 residues. Trimming left V 1 base short and J 0 bases short, with 6 bases between. The germline V gene encodes CDR1 SGHVS and CDR2 FQNEAQ.

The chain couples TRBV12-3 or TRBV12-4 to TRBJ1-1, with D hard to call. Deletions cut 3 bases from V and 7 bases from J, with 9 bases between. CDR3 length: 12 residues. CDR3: CASSFRWGEAFF. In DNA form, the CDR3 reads TGTGCCAGCAGTTTCAGGTGGGGTGAAGCTTTCTTT.

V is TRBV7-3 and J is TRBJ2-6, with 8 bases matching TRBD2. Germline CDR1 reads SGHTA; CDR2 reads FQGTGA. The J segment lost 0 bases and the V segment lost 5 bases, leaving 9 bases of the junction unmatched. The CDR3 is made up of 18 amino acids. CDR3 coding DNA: TGTGCCAGCAGCCCCTTAGCGGGGACCTACTCTGGGGCCAACGTCCTGACTTTC. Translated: CASSPLAGTYSGANVLTF.